The source of this T cell receptor beta chain is a study of blood T cell repertoires in COVID-19. Overall study context: Spain, Italy and the United States supplied samples that represented acute and convalescent COVID-19. In each case, the material was cDNA or gDNA derived from T cells, B-cell-depleted T cells, or PBMCs.

In terms of age and location, participants ranged from about 18 to 95 years and lived in about 25 US areas. Sequencing used immunoSEQ multiplex PCR; TCRdb keeps in-frame clones, though not all of them. The sample consists of 330,000 or so clones, 80% to 90% of them appearing once. Germline loops: CDR1 LNHDA, CDR2 SQIVND (reference sequence). Trimming stripped 4 bases from V and 0 bases from J, with 13 bases between. This CDR3 is built from 16 residues. This clone was found once. The sample taken for sequencing was PBMCs or T cells enriched from blood (not recorded which). The receptor's source is a young man who had recovered from COVID-19. This rearrangement joins TRBV19 to TRBJ1-5; D is perhaps TRBD1 (6 bases). DNA for the CDR3: TGTGCCAGTAGTAGACAGGTTTTGGATAGCAATCAGCCCCAGCATTTT. Translating gives CASSRQVLDSNQPQHF.